A selection of T cell receptor beta chains follows, all from one sample in a study of T cells after yellow fever vaccination. Each CDR3 protein gets one entry after TCRdb re-called the 5' RACE reads with MiXCR. Of some 320,000 distinct CDR3 sequences listed, 3.5% to 4.5% are singletons. The sequenced sample was PBMCs, obtained 15 days after the yellow fever booster vaccination. All receptors come from a man between 18 and 29 years old who received the YFV17D yellow fever vaccine. Both conserved end residues are part of each CDR3. Fields, in order: J gene, clone size, V gene, D gene, CDR3 DNA, CDR3 protein. A D gene is named only where the DNA matches it firmly. The size entry is marked missing in some rows and otherwise reads once, few, many or a size class.

>TRBJ2-2|many|TRBV6-6|NA
TGTGCCAGTGGACTGGGGATGAACACCGGGGAGCTGTTTTTT
CASGLGMNTGELFF
>TRBJ2-1|NA|TRBV7-2|NA
TGTGCCAGCAGCTATCCGAACTACAATGAGCAGTTCTTC
CASSYPNYNEQFF
>TRBJ1-1|few|TRBV4-1|NA
TGCGCCAGCAGCCAACCGAGAGACAGATCTGAAGCTTTCTTT
CASSQPRDRSEAFF
>TRBJ1-5|many|TRBV6-2/TRBV6-3|NA
TGTGCCAGCAATCACGGGGGAAGCAATCAGCCCCAGCATTTT
CASNHGGSNQPQHF
>TRBJ1-1|many|TRBV4-3|NA
TGCGCCAGCAGCCAAGAGCCGGGAGAGGACACTGAAGCTTTCTTT
CASSQEPGEDTEAFF
>TRBJ2-5|few|TRBV3-1|NA
TGTGCCAGCAGCCAAGTGCAGGGTAAACACCCGTGGAAGACCCAGTACTTC
CASSQVQGKHPWKTQYF
>TRBJ1-1|NA|TRBV6-2/TRBV6-3|TRBD1
TGTGCCAGCAGTTTTACAGGGGGCTCGATGAACACTGAAGCTTTCTTT
CASSFTGGSMNTEAFF
>TRBJ2-2|few|TRBV7-2|NA
TGTGCCAGCAGCAACCTCGGATCAACCGGGGAGCTGTTTTTT
CASSNLGSTGELFF
>TRBJ2-5|NA|TRBV11-2|TRBD2
TGTGCCAGCAGCCTCGTAGCGGGGGGGCCGGAAGTGACCCAGTACTTC
CASSLVAGGPEVTQYF
>TRBJ1-5|many|TRBV12-3/TRBV12-4|NA
TGTGCCAGCAGTTTAGGTTCTGGGTATCAGCCCCAGCATTTT
CASSLGSGYQPQHF
>TRBJ1-5|many|TRBV4-1|NA
TGCGCCAGCAGCCAAGCAGGGACCAATCAGCCCCAGCATTTT
CASSQAGTNQPQHF
>TRBJ2-1|few|TRBV11-3|NA
TGTGCCAGCAGCTTAGGAGGGGAAACCTACAATGAGCAGTTCTTC
CASSLGGETYNEQFF